Sequencing of this T cell receptor (beta chain) was carried out in a study of blood T cell repertoires in COVID-19. The overall study: Sample material is recorded as cDNA or gDNA derived from T cells, B-cell-depleted T cells, or PBMCs.

J lost 2 bases, V lost 0 bases, and 1 base had no gene match. In germline, CDR1 is SGHVS, CDR2 FQNEAQ. This CDR3 has 15 residues. By sample share, this clone is medium-sized. Original data processing: By means of reference gene primer amplification, nucleated cell counts were estimated. Data came from immunoSEQ multiplex PCR; TCRdb stores just in-frame clones and leaves some out. For V, J and clone size, that table is used; D and trimming come from the DNA. Found here are approximately 72,000 clones, around four fifths of them singletons; the top ten hold about 18%. The sample was peripheral blood. The sequence was obtained from a woman aged 80 or over with acute or convalescent COVID-19. V usage is TRBV7-8 and J usage is TRBJ2-5; the match to TRBD1 covers 9 bases. The CDR3 is CASSLAGTGQETQYF. The CDR3 nucleotides are TGTGCCAGCAGCTTAGCTGGGACAGGGCAAGAGACCCAGTACTTC.